This T cell receptor (beta chain) was found in a study of Graves' ophthalmopathy and Graves' hyperthyroidism. Germline V lookup: CDR1 MNHEY, CDR2 SVGAGI. CDR3 size: 14 residues. Trimming cost V 6 bases and J 6 bases; bases outside gene matches: 5. Findings of the study overall: Blood also contained most of the expanded thyroid clonotypes above 0.001 frequency.

This clonotype has more than one count but fewer than ten. The antigen is not known. The study amplified TCR beta CDR3 regions using RNA transcripts. Second-round multiplex PCR came after first-round RT-PCR with HTBI primers. TCRdb ran MiXCR on the multiplex PCR reads and lists one entry per CDR3 protein. The table has hundreds of thousands of distinct CDR3 sequences, about 46% seen once. Sequencing input: peripheral blood. This sequence was found in an adult man with Graves' ophthalmopathy. This chain joins TRBV6-5 and TRBJ1-5; 10 bases line up with TRBD1. As DNA, the CDR3 is TGTGCCAGCAGGTCCGGGACAGGGGTTCAGCCCCAGCATTTT. Translated, it gives CASRSGTGVQPQHF.